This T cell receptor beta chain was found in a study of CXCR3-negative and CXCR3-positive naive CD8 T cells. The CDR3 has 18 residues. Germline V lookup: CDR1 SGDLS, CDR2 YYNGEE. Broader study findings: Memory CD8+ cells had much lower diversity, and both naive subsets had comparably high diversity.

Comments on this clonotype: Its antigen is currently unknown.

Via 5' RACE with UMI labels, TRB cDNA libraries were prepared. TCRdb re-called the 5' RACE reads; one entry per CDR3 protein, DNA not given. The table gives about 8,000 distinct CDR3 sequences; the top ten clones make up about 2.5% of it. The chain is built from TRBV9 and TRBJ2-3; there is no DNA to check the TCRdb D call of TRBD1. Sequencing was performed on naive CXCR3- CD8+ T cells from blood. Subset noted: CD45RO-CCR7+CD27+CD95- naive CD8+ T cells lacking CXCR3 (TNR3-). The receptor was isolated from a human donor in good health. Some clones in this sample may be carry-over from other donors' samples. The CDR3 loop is CASSVDLVGRGATDTQYF.